This T cell receptor (beta chain) was recorded in a study of T-cell reconstitution after alpha-beta-depleted transplantation in children. CDR3 length equals 16 residues. The germline CDR1 and CDR2 sequences are ENHRY and SYGVKD. V shed 4 bases, J shed 0 bases, and the junction held 6 bases outside the gene matches. This clonotype was seen ten or more times. The TCRbeta library was prepared with unique molecular identifiers. TCRdb fed the PCR reads into MiXCR, producing one record per CDR3 protein. The sample includes around 71,000 distinct CDR3 sequences, around 6.6% of them seen just once. The chain couples TRBV10-3 to TRBJ2-7; 10 bases are a match to TRBD1. The sample consisted of PBMCs from the stem cell graft donor, taken from the stem cell graft. This receptor was taken from a human donor who donated a stem cell graft to a child with acute lymphoblastic leukemia. The CDR3 protein is CAISGPGQGSSYEQYF. In DNA, the CDR3 is TGTGCCATCAGTGGGCCGGGACAGGGGAGCTCCTACGAGCAGTACTTC.